The present T cell receptor beta chain was sequenced within a study of T cells and copy number aberrations in small-cell lung cancer. TCRdb keeps only in-frame clones here, not all; method: immunoSEQ multiplex PCR. The table records over 5,000 clones, about 72% of them present only once. Each formalin-fixed paraffin-embedded tumor block contributed three regions chosen by a grid layout. CDR1 is MDHEN, CDR2 SYDVKM, per germline. The ends were cut back, 11 bases at V and 2 bases at J, with 7 bases in the middle. The CDR3 consists of 10 residues. The receptor comes from a man between 45 and 60 years old with small cell lung cancer. Material for sequencing was tumor tissue. The chain couples TRBV28 to TRBJ2-7; D unclear. CDR3 in amino acids: CAVGAYEQYF. DNA of the CDR3: TGTGCCGTCGGAGCCTACGAGCAGTACTTC.